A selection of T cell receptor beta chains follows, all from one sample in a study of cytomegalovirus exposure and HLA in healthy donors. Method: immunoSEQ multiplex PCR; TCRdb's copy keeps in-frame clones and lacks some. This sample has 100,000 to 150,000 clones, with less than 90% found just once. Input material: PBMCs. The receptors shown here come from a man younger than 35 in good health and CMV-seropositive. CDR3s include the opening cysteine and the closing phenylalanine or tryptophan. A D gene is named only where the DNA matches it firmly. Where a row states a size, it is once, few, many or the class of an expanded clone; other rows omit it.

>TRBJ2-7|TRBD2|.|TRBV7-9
TGTGCCAGCAGCTTAGGTCGGCTAGCGGGGGGTCTATTCATCTACGAGCAGTACTTC
CASSLGRLAGGLFIYEQYF
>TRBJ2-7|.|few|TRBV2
TGTGCCAGCACGCCCGGAGGGATAGCCGAGCAGTACTTC
CASTPGGIAEQYF
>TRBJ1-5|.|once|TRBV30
TGTGCCTGGAGTGCCCTAACAGGGAGCAATCAGCCCCAGCATTTT
CAWSALTGSNQPQHF
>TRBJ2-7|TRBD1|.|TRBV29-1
TGCAGCGTTGGACAGGGAATCTACGAGCAGTACTTC
CSVGQGIYEQYF
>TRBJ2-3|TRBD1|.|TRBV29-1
TGCAGTGGTAACAGGCGACAGGGCCCCACAGATACGCAGTATTTT
CSGNRRQGPTDTQYF
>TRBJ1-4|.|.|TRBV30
TGTGCCTGGAGTGGAGGTGAAAAACTGTTTTTT
CAWSGGEKLFF
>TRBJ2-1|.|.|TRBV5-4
TGTGCCAGCAGCCCCCGGACTGTCAATGAGCAGTTCTTC
CASSPRTVNEQFF
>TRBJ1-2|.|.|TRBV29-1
TGCAGCGTTGAGGGAGGGACCTATGGCTACACCTTC
CSVEGGTYGYTF
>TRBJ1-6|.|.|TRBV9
TGTGCCAGCAGCGTAGAAGGGACTGCTGGGAAGAGGCCCCTCCACTTT
CASSVEGTAGKRPLHF
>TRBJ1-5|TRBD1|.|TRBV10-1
TGCGCCAGCAGTGTCCCCCGGGGACAGCCTGCGCCTCATCAGCCCCAGCATTTT
CASSVPRGQPAPHQPQHF
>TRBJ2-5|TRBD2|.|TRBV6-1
TGTGCCAGCGCTCCGGGACTAGCGGGGATGGAGACCCAGTACTTC
CASAPGLAGMETQYF
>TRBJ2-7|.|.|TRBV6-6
TGTGCCGGCAGTCGTCTTGCAGGGACCTACGAGCAGTACTTC
CAGSRLAGTYEQYF
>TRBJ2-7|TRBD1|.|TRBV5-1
TGCGCCAGCGGCCCAGACAGGGGGCAGAGCGAGCAGTACTTC
CASGPDRGQSEQYF
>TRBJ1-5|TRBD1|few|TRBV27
TGTGCCAGCAGTGGGACAGATAATCAGCCCCAGCATTTT
CASSGTDNQPQHF
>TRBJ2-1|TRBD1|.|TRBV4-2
TGTGCCAGCAGCCCCCAGGGGGATGAGCAGTTCTTC
CASSPQGDEQFF
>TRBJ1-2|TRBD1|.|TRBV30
TGTGCCTGGGGGACAGGGGGTTGGTATGGCTACACCTTC
CAWGTGGWYGYTF
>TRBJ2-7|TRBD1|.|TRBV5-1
TGCGCCAGCAGCCAGACAGGGGGCGCGAAACCCATCTACGAGCAGTACTTC
CASSQTGGAKPIYEQYF
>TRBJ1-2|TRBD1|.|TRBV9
TGTGCCAGCAGCCAGGGACAGACTCCCAGGGGCTATGGCTACACCTTC
CASSQGQTPRGYGYTF
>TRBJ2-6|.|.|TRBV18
TGTGCCAGCTCACCCTACTCTGGGGCCAACGTCCTGACTTTC
CASSPYSGANVLTF
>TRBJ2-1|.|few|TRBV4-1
TGCGCCAGCAGTATCTCGGCGGGCGGGATAAATGAGCAGTTCTTC
CASSISAGGINEQFF
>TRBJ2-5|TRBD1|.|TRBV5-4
TGTGCCAGCAGCTCCGGACAGGCTCAAGAGACCCAGTACTTC
CASSSGQAQETQYF
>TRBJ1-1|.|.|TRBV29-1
TGCAGCGTGGCCCCCGTAATGAACACTGAAGCTTTCTTT
CSVAPVMNTEAFF
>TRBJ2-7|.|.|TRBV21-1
TGTGCCAGCAGGACACCGGGACAGGCCAAACCAGTACCGTACGAGCAGTACTTC
CASRTPGQAKPVPYEQYF
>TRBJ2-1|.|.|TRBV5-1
TGCGCCAGCAGCGCGGGATCACATATCAATGAGCAGTTCTTC
CASSAGSHINEQFF
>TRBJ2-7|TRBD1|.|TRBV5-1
TGCGCCAGCAGTTTAGGGGGCCCCTACGAGCAGTACTTC
CASSLGGPYEQYF
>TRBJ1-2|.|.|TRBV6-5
TGTGCCAGCAGTTTATTCCCAGGAAACTATGGCTACACCTTC
CASSLFPGNYGYTF
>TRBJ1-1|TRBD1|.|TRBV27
TGTGCCAGCAACCAGGGGGGCGAAGCTTTCTTT
CASNQGGEAFF
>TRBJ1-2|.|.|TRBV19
TGTGCCAGTAGTGGCGGGGGCCATGGCTACACCTTC
CASSGGGHGYTF
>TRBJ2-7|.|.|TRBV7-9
TGTTCCAGCAGCCCAGGGGATGGGGAGCAGTACTTC
CSSSPGDGEQYF